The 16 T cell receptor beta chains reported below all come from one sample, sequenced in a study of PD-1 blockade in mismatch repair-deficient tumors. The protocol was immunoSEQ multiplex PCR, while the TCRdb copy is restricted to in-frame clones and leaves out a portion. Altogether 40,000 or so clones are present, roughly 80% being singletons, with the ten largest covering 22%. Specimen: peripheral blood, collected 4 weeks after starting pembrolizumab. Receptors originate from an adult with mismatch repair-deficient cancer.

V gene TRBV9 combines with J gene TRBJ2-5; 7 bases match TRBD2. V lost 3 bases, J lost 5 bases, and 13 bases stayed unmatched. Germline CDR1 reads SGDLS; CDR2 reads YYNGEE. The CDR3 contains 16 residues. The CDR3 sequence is CASSGGRLRGGETQYF. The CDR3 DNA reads TGTGCCAGCAGCGGAGGAAGGCTACGGGGAGGGGAGACCCAGTACTTC.

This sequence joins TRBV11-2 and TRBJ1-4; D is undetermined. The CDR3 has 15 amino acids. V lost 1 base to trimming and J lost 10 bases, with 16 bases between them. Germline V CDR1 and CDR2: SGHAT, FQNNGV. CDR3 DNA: TGTGCCAGCAGCTTAGTATGGCTGAAGCCTGGAAAACTGTTTTTT. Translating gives CASSLVWLKPGKLFF.

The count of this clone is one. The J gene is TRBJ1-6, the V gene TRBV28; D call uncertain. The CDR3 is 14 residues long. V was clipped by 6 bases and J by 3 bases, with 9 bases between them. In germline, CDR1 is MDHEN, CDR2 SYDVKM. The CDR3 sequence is CASSNRYYNSPLHF. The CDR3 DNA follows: TGTGCCAGCAGCAACCGGTACTATAATTCACCCCTCCACTTT.

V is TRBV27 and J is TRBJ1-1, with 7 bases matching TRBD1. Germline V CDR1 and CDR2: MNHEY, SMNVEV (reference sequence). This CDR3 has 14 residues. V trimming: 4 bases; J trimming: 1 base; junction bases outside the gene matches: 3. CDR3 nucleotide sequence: TGTGCCAGCAGTTCATGGACAGGGAACACTGAAGCTTTCTTT. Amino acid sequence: CASSSWTGNTEAFF.

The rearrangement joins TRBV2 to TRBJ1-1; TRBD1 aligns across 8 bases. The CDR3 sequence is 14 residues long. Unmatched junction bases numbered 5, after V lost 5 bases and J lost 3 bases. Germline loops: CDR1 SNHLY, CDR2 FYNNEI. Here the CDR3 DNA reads TGTGCCAGCAGTCGTCAGGGGGCGGACACTGAAGCTTTCTTT. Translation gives CASSRQGADTEAFF. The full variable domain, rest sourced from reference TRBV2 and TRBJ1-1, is EPEVTQTPSHQVTQMGQEVILRCVPISNHLYFYWYRQILGQKVEFLVSFYNNEISEKSEIFDDQFSVERPDGSNFTLKIRSTKLEDSAMYFCASSRQGADTEAFFGQGTRLTVV.

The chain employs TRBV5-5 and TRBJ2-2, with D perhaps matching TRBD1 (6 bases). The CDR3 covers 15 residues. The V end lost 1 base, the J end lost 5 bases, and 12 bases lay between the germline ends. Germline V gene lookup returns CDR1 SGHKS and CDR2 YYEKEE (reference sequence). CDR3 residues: CASSLPGTLTGELFF. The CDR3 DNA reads TGTGCCAGCAGCTTGCCAGGGACACTAACCGGGGAGCTGTTTTTT.

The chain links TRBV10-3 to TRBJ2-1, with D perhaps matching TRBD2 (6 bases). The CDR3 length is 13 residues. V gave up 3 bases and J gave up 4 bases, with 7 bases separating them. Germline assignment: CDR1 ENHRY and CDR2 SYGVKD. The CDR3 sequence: CAISDRGYNEQFF. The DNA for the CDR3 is TGTGCCATCAGTGACCGGGGGTACAATGAGCAGTTCTTC.

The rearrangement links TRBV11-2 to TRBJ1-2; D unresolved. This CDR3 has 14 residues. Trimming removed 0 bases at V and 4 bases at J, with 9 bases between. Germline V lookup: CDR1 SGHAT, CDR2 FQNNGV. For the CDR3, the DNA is TGTGCCAGCAGCTTAGATCTAGTAAGCTATGGCTACACCTTC. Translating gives CASSLDLVSYGYTF. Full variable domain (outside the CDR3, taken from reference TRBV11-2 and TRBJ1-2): EAGVAQSPRYKIIEKRQSVAFWCNPISGHATLYWYQQILGQGPKLLIQFQNNGVVDDSQLPKDRFSAERLKGVDSTLKIQPAKLEDSAVYLCASSLDLVSYGYTFGSGTRLTVV.

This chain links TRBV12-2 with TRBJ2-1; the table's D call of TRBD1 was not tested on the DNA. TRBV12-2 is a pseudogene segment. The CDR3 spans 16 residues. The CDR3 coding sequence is TGTGCAAGTCGCCGAAGGGACAGGGAAAATTACAATGAGCAGTTCTTC. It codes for CASRRRDRENYNEQFF.

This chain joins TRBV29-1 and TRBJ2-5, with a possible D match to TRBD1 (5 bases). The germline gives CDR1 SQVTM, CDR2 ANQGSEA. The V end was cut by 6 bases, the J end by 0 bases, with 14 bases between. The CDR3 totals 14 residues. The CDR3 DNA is TGCAGCGTCCATAACAGACAGAACCAAGAGACCCAGTACTTC. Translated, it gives CSVHNRQNQETQYF.

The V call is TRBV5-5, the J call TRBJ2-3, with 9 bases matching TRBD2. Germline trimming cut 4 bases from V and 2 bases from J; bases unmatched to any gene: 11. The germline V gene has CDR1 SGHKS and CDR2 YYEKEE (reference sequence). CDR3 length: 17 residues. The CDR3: CASSLRFLAGATDTQYF. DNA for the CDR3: TGTGCCAGCAGCCTCCGATTTTTAGCGGGAGCCACAGATACGCAGTATTTT.

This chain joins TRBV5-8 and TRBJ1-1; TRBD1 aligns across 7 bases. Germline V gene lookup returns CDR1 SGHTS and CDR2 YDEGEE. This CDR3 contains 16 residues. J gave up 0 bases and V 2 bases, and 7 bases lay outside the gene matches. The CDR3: CASSLPLDRMNTEAFF. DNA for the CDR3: TGTGCCAGCAGCTTACCCCTGGACAGGATGAACACTGAAGCTTTCTTT.

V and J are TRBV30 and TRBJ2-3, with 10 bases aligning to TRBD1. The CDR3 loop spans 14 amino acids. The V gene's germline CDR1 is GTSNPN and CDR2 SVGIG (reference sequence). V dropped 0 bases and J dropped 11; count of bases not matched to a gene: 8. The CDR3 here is CAWSVGTGDWRQYF. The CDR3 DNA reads TGTGCCTGGAGTGTGGGGACAGGGGATTGGAGGCAGTATTTT.

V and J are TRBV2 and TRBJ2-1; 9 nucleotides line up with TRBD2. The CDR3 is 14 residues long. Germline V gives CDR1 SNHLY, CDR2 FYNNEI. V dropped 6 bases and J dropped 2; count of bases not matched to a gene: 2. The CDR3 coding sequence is TGTGCCAGCAGGTTAGCGGGAGCCTACAATGAGCAGTTCTTC. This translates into CASRLAGAYNEQFF.

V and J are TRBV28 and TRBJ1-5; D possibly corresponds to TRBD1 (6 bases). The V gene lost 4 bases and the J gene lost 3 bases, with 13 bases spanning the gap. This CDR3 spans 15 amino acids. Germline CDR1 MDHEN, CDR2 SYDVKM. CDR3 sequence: CASSYPQGYNQPQHF. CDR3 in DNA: TGTGCCAGCAGTTATCCACAGGGATACAATCAGCCCCAGCATTTT.

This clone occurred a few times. Here the CDR3 DNA reads TGCGCCAGCAGCTTGTCATCGGGGTTCGGCGGCTACACCTTC. Its protein product is CASSLSSGFGGYTF. The chain has TRBV5-1 and TRBJ1-2; D remains unclear. V gave up 1 base and J gave up 8 bases, with 15 bases separating them. The V gene's germline CDR1 is SGHRS and CDR2 YFSETQ. The CDR3 runs to 14 residues.